This T cell receptor (beta chain) came from a study of CD8 T cells in ankylosing spondylitis. The ends lost 3 bases at V and 6 bases at J; junction bases unmatched: 4. This CDR3 region has 14 residues. Germline-derived CDR1 and CDR2 are LGHDT and YNNKEL (reference sequence). Making the TCR beta libraries involved quantitative 5'-RACE with molecular barcodes. MiXCR, applied by TCRdb to the 5' RACE reads, yields one record per CDR3 protein. The sample carries 220,000 or so distinct CDR3 sequences, 10% to 13% recorded once. This clonotype was observed a handful of times. No antigen is known for it. Overall study results and limits: CD8+ cells made up the disease-linked clones, which were relatively rare in peripheral blood. Researchers reportedly found disease-linked clones significantly enriched in matched ankylosing spondylitis synovial fluid. A TCR beta motif made of fewer than ten highly homologous variants seemed typical of ankylosing spondylitis blood.

The receptor was derived from a male donor with ankylosing spondylitis or in good health (not recorded which). Sequenced sample: blood, either unsorted or a sorted T cell fraction (not recorded which). V and J are TRBV3-1 and TRBJ2-1; 8 nucleotides match TRBD1. The CDR3 DNA follows: TGTGCCAGCAGCCATTTGGACAGGGTCAATGAGCAGTTCTTC. Its translation is CASSHLDRVNEQFF.